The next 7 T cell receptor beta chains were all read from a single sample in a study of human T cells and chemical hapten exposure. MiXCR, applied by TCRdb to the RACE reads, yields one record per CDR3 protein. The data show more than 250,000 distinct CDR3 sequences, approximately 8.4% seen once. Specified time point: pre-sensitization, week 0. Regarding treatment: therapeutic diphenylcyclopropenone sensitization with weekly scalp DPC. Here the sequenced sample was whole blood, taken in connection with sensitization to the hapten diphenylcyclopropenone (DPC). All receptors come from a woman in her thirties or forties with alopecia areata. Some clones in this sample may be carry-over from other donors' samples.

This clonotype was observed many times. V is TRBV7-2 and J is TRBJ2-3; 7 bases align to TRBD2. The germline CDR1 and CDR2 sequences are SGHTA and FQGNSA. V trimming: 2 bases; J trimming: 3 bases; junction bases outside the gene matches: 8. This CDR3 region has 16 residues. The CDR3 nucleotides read TGTGCCAGCAGCTTACTAAGCGGGAAAGAGACAGATACGCAGTATTTT. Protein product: CASSLLSGKETDTQYF. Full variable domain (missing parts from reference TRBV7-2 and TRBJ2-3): GAGVSQSPSNKVTEKGKDVELRCDPISGHTALYWYRQSLGQGLEFLIYFQGNSAPDKSGLPSDRFSAERTGGSVSTLTIQRTQQEDSAVYLCASSLLSGKETDTQYFGPGTRLTVL.

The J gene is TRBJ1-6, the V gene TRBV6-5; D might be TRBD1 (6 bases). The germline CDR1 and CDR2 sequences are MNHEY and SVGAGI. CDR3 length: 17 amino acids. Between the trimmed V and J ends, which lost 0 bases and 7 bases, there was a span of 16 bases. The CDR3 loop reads CASSYSRSGGLNSPLHF. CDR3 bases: TGTGCCAGCAGTTACTCGAGATCTGGGGGGCTGAATTCACCCCTCCACTTT.

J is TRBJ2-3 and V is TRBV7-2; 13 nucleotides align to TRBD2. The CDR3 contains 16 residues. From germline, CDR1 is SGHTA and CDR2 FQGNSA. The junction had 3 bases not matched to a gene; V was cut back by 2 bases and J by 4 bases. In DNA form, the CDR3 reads TGTGCCAGCAGCTTAAGGACTAGCGGGAGACCAGATACGCAGTATTTT. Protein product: CASSLRTSGRPDTQYF.

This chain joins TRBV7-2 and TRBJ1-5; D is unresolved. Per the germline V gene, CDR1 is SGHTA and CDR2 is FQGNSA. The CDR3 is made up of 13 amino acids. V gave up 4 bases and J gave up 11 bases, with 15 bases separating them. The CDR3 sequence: CASSSTPGSTQHF. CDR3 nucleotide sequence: TGTGCCAGCAGCTCCACGCCGGGATCAACCCAGCATTTT. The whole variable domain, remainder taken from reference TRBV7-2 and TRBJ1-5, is GAGVSQSPSNKVTEKGKDVELRCDPISGHTALYWYRQSLGQGLEFLIYFQGNSAPDKSGLPSDRFSAERTGGSVSTLTIQRTQQEDSAVYLCASSSTPGSTQHFGDGTRLSIL.

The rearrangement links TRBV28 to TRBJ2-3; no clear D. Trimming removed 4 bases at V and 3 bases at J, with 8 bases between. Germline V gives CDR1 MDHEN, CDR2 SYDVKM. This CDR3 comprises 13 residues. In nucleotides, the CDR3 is TGTGCCAGCAGTTCGGGCGATACAGATACGCAGTATTTT. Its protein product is CASSSGDTDTQYF.

In DNA, the CDR3 is TGCAGTGCTAGAGATCTTCCGGGGGATGGCTACACCTTC. As protein: CSARDLPGDGYTF. The gene calls are TRBV20-1 and TRBJ1-2; possible D gene TRBD1, 5 bases. V was shortened by 0 bases and J by 6 bases, with 11 bases between the two germline ends. The CDR3 runs 13 residues. In germline, CDR1 is DFQATT, CDR2 SNEGSKA (reference sequence).

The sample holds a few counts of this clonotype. The CDR3 coding sequence is TGTGCCAGCAGACCAGGGGGCTATTCCGTCGGCGAGCAGTACTTC. Translated: CASRPGGYSVGEQYF. The V gene is TRBV28, the J gene TRBJ2-7; 8 bases agree with TRBD1. The CDR3 is made up of 15 amino acids. J gave up 6 bases and V 6 bases, and 13 bases lay outside the gene matches. Per germline, CDR1 MDHEN and CDR2 SYDVKM. The whole variable domain, remainder taken from reference TRBV28 and TRBJ2-7, is DVKVTQSSRYLVKRTGEKVFLECVQDMDHENMFWYRQDPGLGLRLIYFSYDVKMKEKGDIPEGYSVSREKKERFSLILESASTNQTSMYLCASRPGGYSVGEQYFGPGTRLTVT.